Listed below are T cell receptor beta chains from one sample, sequenced in a study of blood T cell repertoires in COVID-19. Using immunoSEQ multiplex PCR, the repertoire was profiled, and TCRdb retains in-frame clones only, with some absent. The repertoire holds 200,000 or so clones, with around 90% as singletons. The sequenced sample was PBMCs or T cells enriched from blood (not recorded which). The receptors were gathered from a woman aged 25 to 39 who had recovered from COVID-19. The CDR3 runs from the conserved cysteine through the conserved F or W. Fields, in order: D gene, clone size, V gene, J gene, CDR3 DNA, CDR3 protein. D genes are given only for firm matches. Clone size, where shown, is once, few, many, or a class for clones that have expanded.

D: TRBD2
size: -
V: TRBV19
J: TRBJ2-5
DNA: TGTGCCAGTAGTATAGTGGCGGGGGGCTTCCAAGAGACCCAGTACTTC
CDR3: CASSIVAGGFQETQYF

D: TRBD2
size: -
V: TRBV2
J: TRBJ2-7
DNA: TGTGCCAGCAGCGATACTAGCGGGGGCTCCTACGAGCAGTACTTC
CDR3: CASSDTSGGSYEQYF

D: -
size: -
V: TRBV7-9
J: TRBJ2-5
DNA: TGTGCCAGCAGCCGCCGAGGGGGGGACCAAGAGACCCAGTACTTC
CDR3: CASSRRGGDQETQYF

D: -
size: -
V: TRBV7-2
J: TRBJ2-7
DNA: TGTGCCAGCAGCCTCCGCCAGGGGAGAAACGAGCAGTACTTC
CDR3: CASSLRQGRNEQYF

D: TRBD2
size: -
V: TRBV4-2
J: TRBJ2-3
DNA: TGTGCCAGCAGCCTTTCCCCGGGGGGGGCCACAGATACGCAGTATTTT
CDR3: CASSLSPGGATDTQYF

D: -
size: -
V: TRBV5-1
J: TRBJ1-1
DNA: TGCGCCAGCAGCTTGGTCCAGGGTAACACTGAAGCTTTCTTT
CDR3: CASSLVQGNTEAFF

D: -
size: -
V: TRBV5-4
J: TRBJ2-7
DNA: TGTGCCAGCAGCTTGGGGACAGTTCGGCCCTACGAGCAGTACTTC
CDR3: CASSLGTVRPYEQYF

D: TRBD1
size: -
V: TRBV5-4
J: TRBJ2-7
DNA: TGTGCCAGCAGCCCCGGGACAGGGGATTACGAGCAGTACTTC
CDR3: CASSPGTGDYEQYF

D: -
size: -
V: TRBV24-1
J: TRBJ1-5
DNA: TGTGCCACCAGTGAGGGGGCAGGACCCCAGCATTTT
CDR3: CATSEGAGPQHF

D: TRBD2
size: -
V: TRBV5-1
J: TRBJ2-1
DNA: TGCGCCAGCAGCTTCTCTAGCGGGGGGGCCGGCAATGAGCAGTTCTTC
CDR3: CASSFSSGGAGNEQFF

D: TRBD1
size: -
V: TRBV7-8
J: TRBJ1-5
DNA: TGTGCCAGCAGCTCACAGGGGATGGAGGGTCAGCCCCAGCATTTT
CDR3: CASSSQGMEGQPQHF

D: -
size: -
V: TRBV4-1
J: TRBJ2-2
DNA: TGCGCCAGCAGCCAAGATTTGCGAAGAGGGCGGAACGGGGAGCTGTTTTTT
CDR3: CASSQDLRRGRNGELFF

D: -
size: -
V: TRBV29-1
J: TRBJ2-6
DNA: TGCAGCGTGGTAACAGGGACCGGGGCTGGGGCCAACGTCCTGACTTTC
CDR3: CSVVTGTGAGANVLTF

D: TRBD1
size: -
V: TRBV5-5
J: TRBJ1-4
DNA: TGTGCCAGCAGTTACACAGGGGGCGTCGATGAAAAACTGTTTTTT
CDR3: CASSYTGGVDEKLFF

D: -
size: -
V: TRBV15
J: TRBJ1-2
DNA: TGTGCCACCAGCAACGCACAGAACAGGGTCCAAGGCTACACCTTC
CDR3: CATSNAQNRVQGYTF

D: TRBD2
size: -
V: TRBV5-1
J: TRBJ2-5
DNA: TGCGCCAGCAGCTTTGGGGGGGAAGAGACCCAGTACTTC
CDR3: CASSFGGEETQYF

D: -
size: many
V: TRBV4-3
J: TRBJ2-1
DNA: TGCGCCAGCAGCCAAGAGGAGGGGACCTCCAATGAGCAGTTCTTC
CDR3: CASSQEEGTSNEQFF

D: -
size: few
V: TRBV19
J: TRBJ1-1
DNA: TGTGCCAGTAGAAGTGGAGGACAGACGAACACTGAAGCTTTCTTT
CDR3: CASRSGGQTNTEAFF

D: -
size: -
V: TRBV12-3/TRBV12-4
J: TRBJ2-6
DNA: TGTGCCAGCACTTCTGGGGCCAACGTCCTGACTTTC
CDR3: CASTSGANVLTF

D: -
size: -
V: TRBV5-4
J: TRBJ1-2
DNA: TGTGCCAGCAGCTTCGGGGATAACTATGGCTACACTTTC
CDR3: CASSFGDNYGYTF

D: -
size: -
V: TRBV19
J: TRBJ1-5
DNA: TGTGCCAGTAACCCAGGGTCGTACGATCAGCCCCAGCATTTT
CDR3: CASNPGSYDQPQHF

D: -
size: -
V: TRBV12-5
J: TRBJ2-3
DNA: TGTGCTAGTGGTTTGGTACTTCGCAGGGAGGCAGATACGCAGTATTTT
CDR3: CASGLVLRREADTQYF

D: -
size: -
V: TRBV4-3
J: TRBJ1-2
DNA: TGCGCCAGCAGCCAAGATTCTAGCTATGGCTACACCTTC
CDR3: CASSQDSSYGYTF

D: TRBD2
size: -
V: TRBV6-5
J: TRBJ2-7
DNA: TGTGCCAGCAGACGAGCGGGGGAGGGAGAGCAGTACTTC
CDR3: CASRRAGEGEQYF

D: TRBD1
size: -
V: TRBV6-5
J: TRBJ1-1
DNA: TGTGCCAGGATAGGGACAGACACTGAAGCTTTCTTT
CDR3: CARIGTDTEAFF

D: TRBD1
size: -
V: TRBV19
J: TRBJ2-3
DNA: TGTGCCAGTAGCCGCCAGGGGGAAAACACAGATACGCAGTATTTT
CDR3: CASSRQGENTDTQYF

D: -
size: -
V: TRBV5-4
J: TRBJ2-3
DNA: TGTGCCAGCAGCTTGGAGGGACACTACACAGATACGCAGTATTTT
CDR3: CASSLEGHYTDTQYF

D: TRBD2
size: -
V: TRBV5-1
J: TRBJ2-3
DNA: TGCGCCAGCAGCTTGGGACTAGCGGGGGGAATAGATACGCAGTATTTT
CDR3: CASSLGLAGGIDTQYF

D: TRBD2
size: -
V: TRBV27
J: TRBJ2-1
DNA: TGTGCCAGCAGTCTCCGACTAGCGGAATACAATGAGCAGTTCTTC
CDR3: CASSLRLAEYNEQFF

D: TRBD1
size: -
V: TRBV7-9
J: TRBJ1-3
DNA: TGTGCCAGCAGCTTAGGGACAGGGGAAAACACCATATATTTT
CDR3: CASSLGTGENTIYF

D: -
size: -
V: TRBV7-2
J: TRBJ2-3
DNA: TGTGCCAGCACTCACGGTCTAGCGCGGGGCGCAGATACGCAGTATTTT
CDR3: CASTHGLARGADTQYF

D: -
size: few
V: TRBV9
J: TRBJ1-5
DNA: TGTGCCAGCAGCGTTAGTGGGGACTGGAATCAGCCCCAGCATTTT
CDR3: CASSVSGDWNQPQHF

D: -
size: -
V: TRBV18
J: TRBJ2-7
DNA: TGTGCCAGCTCACCAAGCAGGGACTCCTCCTACGAGCAGTACTTC
CDR3: CASSPSRDSSYEQYF

D: -
size: few
V: TRBV6-5
J: TRBJ1-2
DNA: TGTGCCAGCAGTTACGGGACACATATGTATGGCTACACCTTC
CDR3: CASSYGTHMYGYTF

D: -
size: -
V: TRBV28
J: TRBJ1-5
DNA: TGTGCCAGCGTCCGGGGGGCATCGAATCAGCCCCAGCATTTT
CDR3: CASVRGASNQPQHF

D: TRBD2
size: few
V: TRBV6-4
J: TRBJ2-1
DNA: TGTGCCAGCCAAAAGACTAGCGGGGATTACAATGAGCAGTTCTTC
CDR3: CASQKTSGDYNEQFF

D: TRBD1
size: -
V: TRBV7-2
J: TRBJ1-3
DNA: TGTGCCAGCAGCCCGGATTCCGGGACAGGGGGAAACACCATATATTTT
CDR3: CASSPDSGTGGNTIYF

D: -
size: -
V: TRBV6-9
J: TRBJ2-3
DNA: TGTGCCAGACAGGTTCTAGGAGATACGCAGTATTTT
CDR3: CARQVLGDTQYF

D: -
size: -
V: TRBV10-3
J: TRBJ2-3
DNA: TGTGCCATCAGGGGCAGCACAGATACGCAGTATTTT
CDR3: CAIRGSTDTQYF

D: TRBD1
size: -
V: TRBV19
J: TRBJ1-2
DNA: TGTGCCAGTAGTACTGACAGGGGCTATGGCTACACCTTC
CDR3: CASSTDRGYGYTF

D: -
size: -
V: TRBV19
J: TRBJ1-2
DNA: TGTGCCAGTAGTATCCGGAGTTTAGGTGGCTACACCTTC
CDR3: CASSIRSLGGYTF

D: -
size: -
V: TRBV25-1
J: TRBJ1-5
DNA: TGTGCCAGCAGTGTGCCGGTTTATAGCAATCAGCCCCAGCATTTT
CDR3: CASSVPVYSNQPQHF

D: TRBD1
size: -
V: TRBV19
J: TRBJ1-4
DNA: TGTGCCAGTAGTATGGGGACAGGGGGCAATGAAAAACTGTTTTTT
CDR3: CASSMGTGGNEKLFF

D: -
size: -
V: TRBV15
J: TRBJ1-2
DNA: TGTGCCACCAGCAGAGATCTAAACGGGAACTATGGCTACACCTTC
CDR3: CATSRDLNGNYGYTF

D: TRBD1
size: -
V: TRBV5-1
J: TRBJ1-6
DNA: TGCGCCAGCAGCCCTAATCCGGGACAGAATTCACCCCTCCACTTT
CDR3: CASSPNPGQNSPLHF

D: TRBD2
size: -
V: TRBV4-2
J: TRBJ2-2
DNA: TGTGCCAGCAGGGAGGGAGGGTTTAACGGGGAGCTGTTTTTT
CDR3: CASREGGFNGELFF

D: -
size: -
V: TRBV19
J: TRBJ2-5
DNA: TGTGCCAGTAGCCCGGACTTCCAAGAGACCCAGTACTTC
CDR3: CASSPDFQETQYF

D: -
size: -
V: TRBV19
J: TRBJ2-3
DNA: TGTGCCAGTAGTCCCATGGCTAGCACAGATACGCAGTATTTT
CDR3: CASSPMASTDTQYF

D: -
size: -
V: TRBV11-2
J: TRBJ1-1
DNA: TGTGCCAGCAGTCGGACAGACCTAAACACTGAAGCTTTCTTT
CDR3: CASSRTDLNTEAFF

D: TRBD2
size: -
V: TRBV27
J: TRBJ2-5
DNA: TGTGCCAGCAGTCGCAGCATAACGATGGGTTTAGCGGGGAGGCAAGAGACCCAGTACTTC
CDR3: CASSRSITMGLAGRQETQYF

D: -
size: once
V: TRBV4-2
J: TRBJ1-5
DNA: TGTGCCAGCAGCCCCAAAGACAGCGATAGCAATCAGCCCCAGCATTTT
CDR3: CASSPKDSDSNQPQHF

D: -
size: -
V: TRBV27
J: TRBJ2-3
DNA: TGTGCCAGCAGTTTTCGTCGGACAGATACGCAGTATTTT
CDR3: CASSFRRTDTQYF

D: -
size: -
V: TRBV7-3
J: TRBJ1-1
DNA: TGTGCCAGCAGCCCCGGAGGTGGGGACACTGAAGCTTTCTTT
CDR3: CASSPGGGDTEAFF

D: TRBD1
size: -
V: TRBV3-1/TRBV3-2
J: TRBJ1-2
DNA: TGTGCCAGCAGCCCGAGACAGGGAGTCGGCTATGGCTACACCTTC
CDR3: CASSPRQGVGYGYTF

D: TRBD1
size: -
V: TRBV6-2/TRBV6-3
J: TRBJ2-5
DNA: TGTGCCAGCAGTCCAGAGGGGACAGGACCTCAAGAGACCCAGTACTTC
CDR3: CASSPEGTGPQETQYF